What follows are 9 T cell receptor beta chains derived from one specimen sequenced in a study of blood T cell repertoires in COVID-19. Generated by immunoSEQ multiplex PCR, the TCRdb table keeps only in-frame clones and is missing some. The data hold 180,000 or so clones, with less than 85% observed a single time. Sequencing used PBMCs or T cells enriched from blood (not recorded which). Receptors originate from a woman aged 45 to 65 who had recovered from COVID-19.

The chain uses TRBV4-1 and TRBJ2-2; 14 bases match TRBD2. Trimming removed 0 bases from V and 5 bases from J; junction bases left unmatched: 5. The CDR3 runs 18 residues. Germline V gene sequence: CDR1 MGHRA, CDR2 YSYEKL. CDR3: CASSQEVGLAGATGELFF. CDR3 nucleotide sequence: TGCGCCAGCAGCCAAGAAGTGGGACTAGCGGGGGCAACCGGGGAGCTGTTTTTT.

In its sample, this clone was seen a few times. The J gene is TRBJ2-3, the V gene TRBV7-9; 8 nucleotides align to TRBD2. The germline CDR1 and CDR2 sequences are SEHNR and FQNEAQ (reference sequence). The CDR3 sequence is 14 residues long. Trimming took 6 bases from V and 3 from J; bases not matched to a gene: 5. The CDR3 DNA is TGTGCCAGCAGTAGGAGCGGGGGAACAGATACGCAGTATTTT. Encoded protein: CASSRSGGTDTQYF.

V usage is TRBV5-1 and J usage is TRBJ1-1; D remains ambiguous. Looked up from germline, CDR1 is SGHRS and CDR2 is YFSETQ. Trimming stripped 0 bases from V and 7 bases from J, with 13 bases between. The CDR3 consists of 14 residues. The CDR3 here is CASSLAGGTDEAFF. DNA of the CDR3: TGCGCCAGCAGCTTGGCCGGTGGTACTGATGAAGCTTTCTTT.

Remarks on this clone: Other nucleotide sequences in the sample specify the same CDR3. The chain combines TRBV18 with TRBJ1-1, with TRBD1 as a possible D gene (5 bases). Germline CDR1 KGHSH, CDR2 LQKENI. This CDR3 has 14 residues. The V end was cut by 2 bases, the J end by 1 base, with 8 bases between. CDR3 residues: CASSPTGGNTEAFF. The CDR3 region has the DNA TGTGCCAGCTCACCAACCGGGGGGAACACTGAAGCTTTCTTT.

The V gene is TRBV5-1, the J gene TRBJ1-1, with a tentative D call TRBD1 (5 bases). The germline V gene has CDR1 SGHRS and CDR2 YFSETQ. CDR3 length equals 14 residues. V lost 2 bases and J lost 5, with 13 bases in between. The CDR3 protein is CASSLGDLWTEAFF. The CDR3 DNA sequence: TGCGCCAGCAGCTTAGGGGACTTGTGGACTGAAGCTTTCTTT. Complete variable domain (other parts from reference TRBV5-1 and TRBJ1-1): KAGVTQTPRYLIKTRGQQVTLSCSPISGHRSVSWYQQTPGQGLQFLFEYFSETQRNKGNFPGRFSGRQFSNSRSEMNVSTLELGDSALYLCASSLGDLWTEAFFGQGTRLTVV.

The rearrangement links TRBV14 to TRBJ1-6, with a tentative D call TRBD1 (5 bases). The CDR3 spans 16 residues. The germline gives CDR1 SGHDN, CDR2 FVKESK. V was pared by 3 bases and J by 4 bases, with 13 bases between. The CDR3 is CASSQDTLFYNSPLHF. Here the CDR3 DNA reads TGTGCCAGCAGCCAGGACACACTTTTTTATAATTCACCCCTCCACTTT. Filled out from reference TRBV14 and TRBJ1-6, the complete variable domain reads EAGVTQFPSHSVIEKGQTVTLRCDPISGHDNLYWYRRVMGKEIKFLLHFVKESKQDESGMPNNRFLAERTGGTYSTLKVQPAELEDSGVYFCASSQDTLFYNSPLHFGNGTRLTVT.

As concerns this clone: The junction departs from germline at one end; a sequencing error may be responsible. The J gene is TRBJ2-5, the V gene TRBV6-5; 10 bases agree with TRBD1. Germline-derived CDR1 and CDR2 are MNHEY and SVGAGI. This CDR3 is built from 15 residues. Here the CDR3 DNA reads TGTGCCAGCAGCCGACAGGGGGCAAGGGAAGAGCCCCAGTACTTC. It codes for CASSRQGAREEPQYF.

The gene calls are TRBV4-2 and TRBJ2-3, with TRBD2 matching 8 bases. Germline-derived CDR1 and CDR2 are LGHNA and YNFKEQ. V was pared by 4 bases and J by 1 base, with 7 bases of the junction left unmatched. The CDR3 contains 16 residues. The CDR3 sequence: CASSRSGGAGTDTQYF. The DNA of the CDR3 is TGTGCCAGCAGCCGCTCCGGGGGGGCCGGCACAGATACGCAGTATTTT.

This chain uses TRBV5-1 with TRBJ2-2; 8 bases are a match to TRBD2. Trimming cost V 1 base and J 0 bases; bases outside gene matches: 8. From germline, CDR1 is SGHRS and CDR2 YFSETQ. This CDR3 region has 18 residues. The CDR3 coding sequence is TGCGCCAGCAGCTTGAATTTCTTAGCGGGAACGAACACCGGGGAGCTGTTTTTT. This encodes CASSLNFLAGTNTGELFF.